Given below is one T cell receptor beta chain in context. Its antigen is still unknown. V was clipped by 0 bases and J by 6 bases, with 18 bases between them. The CDR3 contains 16 residues. CDR1 is SGHNT, CDR2 YYREEE, per germline (reference sequence). The data originate from a study of chemoradiotherapy in HPV16-positive cancers. General study results and limits: Candidate HPV-specific clones and E7-related TCR motifs grew in tumor during treatment.

The assay was immunoSEQ multiplex PCR, and TCRdb's table has in-frame clones only and misses some. The repertoire has about 12,000 clones, around 76% of them found once; the top ten carry around 2%. This chain joins TRBV5-4 and TRBJ1-2; D ambiguous. Sample collection occurred from a patient who underwent chemoradiotherapy. The origin of this receptor is a human donor with HPV-associated anogenital cancer. CDR3 sequence: CASSLGVGQEGHGYTF. In nucleotides, the CDR3 is TGTGCCAGCAGCTTGGGTGTAGGGCAGGAGGGTCATGGCTACACCTTC.